This is a list of T cell receptor beta chains from one sample in a study of T cell responses to AZD1222 COVID-19 vaccine. The method was immunoSEQ multiplex PCR; TCRdb's version includes in-frame clones alone and lacks a portion of them. This sample carries about 200,000 clones, just over 90% of them seen once, and the ten largest clones take roughly 4%. The sequences come from peripheral blood, collected 28 days after the second dose of the MenACWY control vaccine. These receptors were obtained from an adult who received the MenACWY meningococcal vaccine as a control. The CDR3 runs from the conserved cysteine through the conserved F or W. D genes are given only for firm matches. The listing skips clone size in some rows; elsewhere it reads once, few, many or a size class.

clone_size | j_call | v_call | d_call | cdr3_aa | cdr3_nt
NA | TRBJ2-5 | TRBV5-4 | TRBD1 | CASTLDRAETQYF | TGTGCCAGCACTCTGGACAGGGCCGAGACCCAGTACTTC
NA | TRBJ2-3 | TRBV30 | TRBD1 | CAWRTGTGGPDTQYF | TGTGCCTGGAGAACCGGGACAGGGGGACCAGATACGCAGTATTTT
NA | TRBJ1-6 | TRBV20-1 | NA | CSASFRGLSYNSPLHF | TGCAGTGCTAGTTTTCGGGGACTGTCCTATAATTCACCCCTCCACTTT
NA | TRBJ1-3 | TRBV19 | NA | CASEDRGYSGNTIYF | TGTGCCAGTGAGGACAGAGGGTACTCTGGAAACACCATATATTTT
NA | TRBJ1-2 | TRBV9 | NA | CASSTTPGTQNNHF | TGTGCCAGCAGCACTACTCCCGGGACACAAAACAACCACTTC
NA | TRBJ2-7 | TRBV24-1 | NA | CATSDRTAPYEQYF | TGTGCCACCAGTGATAGGACCGCCCCGTACGAGCAGTACTTC
NA | TRBJ1-4 | TRBV7-9 | TRBD1 | CASSLDRGINEKLFF | TGTGCCAGCAGCTTAGACAGGGGCATCAATGAAAAACTGTTTTTT
NA | TRBJ2-1 | TRBV30 | NA | CATSGDRRYNEQFF | TGTGCCACCAGCGGGGACAGGCGATACAATGAGCAGTTCTTC
NA | TRBJ2-1 | TRBV7-9 | TRBD2 | CASSLALGLAEFF | TGTGCCAGCAGCTTAGCGCTCGGACTAGCAGAGTTCTTC
NA | TRBJ1-4 | TRBV7-9 | TRBD1 | CASSKGQGEEKLFF | TGTGCCAGCAGCAAGGGACAGGGAGAAGAAAAACTGTTTTTT
NA | TRBJ1-5 | TRBV27 | NA | CASSLIGRDQPQHF | TGTGCCAGCAGTTTGATTGGGCGGGATCAGCCCCAGCATTTT
NA | TRBJ2-5 | TRBV7-7 | NA | CASSFSPASQETQYF | TGTGCTAGCAGCTTTTCCCCCGCAAGCCAAGAGACCCAGTACTTC
once | TRBJ2-1 | TRBV6-1 | TRBD2 | CASSEASLAVYNEQFF | TGTGCCAGCAGTGAAGCTAGCCTAGCGGTATACAATGAGCAGTTCTTC
NA | TRBJ1-6 | TRBV28 | NA | CASSPAQGSSYNSPLHF | TGTGCCAGCAGTCCCGCGCAGGGGAGCTCCTATAATTCACCCCTCCACTTT
once | TRBJ1-2 | TRBV28 | NA | CASSLPDRGGYTF | TGTGCCAGCAGTCTCCCCGATCGGGGGGGCTACACCTTC
NA | TRBJ1-4 | TRBV30 | NA | CAWSAAGARGGEKLFF | TGTGCCTGGAGTGCAGCAGGGGCGCGGGGAGGGGAAAAACTGTTTTTT
NA | TRBJ1-1 | TRBV18 | TRBD1 | CASSRQGGDTEAFF | TGTGCCAGCTCAAGACAGGGAGGGGACACTGAAGCTTTCTTT
NA | TRBJ1-3 | TRBV2 | TRBD1 | CASSVAGGSGNTIYF | TGTGCCAGCAGTGTGGCAGGGGGCTCTGGAAACACCATATATTTT
NA | TRBJ2-3 | TRBV2 | NA | CASSSRLVGSDTQYF | TGTGCCAGCAGTAGTAGACTAGTAGGATCAGATACGCAGTATTTT
NA | TRBJ1-5 | TRBV3-1/TRBV3-2 | NA | CASSLGGDQPQHF | TGTGCCAGCAGCCTTGGGGGTGATCAGCCCCAGCATTTT
NA | TRBJ2-1 | TRBV29-1 | TRBD2 | CSVQLARAHNEQFF | TGCAGCGTCCAACTAGCGAGGGCGCACAATGAGCAGTTCTTC
NA | TRBJ1-1 | TRBV15 | NA | CATSRDVGVRAFF | TGTGCCACCAGCAGAGATGTGGGTGTGAGAGCTTTCTTT
NA | TRBJ1-2 | TRBV27 | TRBD1 | CASSLSDRVGYTF | TGTGCCAGCAGTTTATCTGACAGGGTGGGCTACACCTTC
NA | TRBJ2-2 | TRBV19 | TRBD2 | CASSMLAGATGELFF | TGTGCCAGTAGTATGTTAGCGGGTGCAACCGGGGAGCTGTTTTTT